The 30 T cell receptor beta chains reported below all come from one sample, sequenced in a study of OX40 agonist ivuxolimab in advanced cancers. Method: immunoSEQ multiplex PCR; TCRdb's copy keeps in-frame clones and lacks some. The sample yields around 18,000 clones, roughly 72% seen once. The sequenced sample was CD4+ or CD8+ T cells sorted from blood, obtained in a trial of the OX40 agonist ivuxolimab. The receptors stem from an adult with an advanced solid tumor such as melanoma, head and neck, liver or kidney cancer.

This rearrangement joins TRBV7-2 to TRBJ2-7; the match to TRBD2 covers 7 bases. Germline V gene lookup returns CDR1 SGHTA and CDR2 FQGNSA. Losses at the gene ends were 2 bases for V and 3 bases for J; bases not matched to a gene: 4. The CDR3 loop spans 14 amino acids. This CDR3 reads CASSLLGGNYEQYF. In DNA form, the CDR3 reads TGTGCCAGCAGCTTACTGGGGGGGAACTACGAGCAGTACTTC.

The genes are TRBV5-6 and TRBJ2-2; TRBD2 matches 7 bases. The length of the CDR3 is 14 residues. The trim removed 4 bases at V and 2 bases at J, leaving 2 bases unmatched. Germline loops: CDR1 SGHDT, CDR2 YYEEEE. DNA of the CDR3: TGTGCCAGCAGCCGGACTAGAAACACCGGGGAGCTGTTTTTT. It is translated as CASSRTRNTGELFF.

The rearrangement uses TRBV28 and TRBJ1-5; D is uncertain. Germline values: CDR1 MDHEN, CDR2 SYDVKM. Trimming removed 2 bases at V and 6 bases at J, with 14 bases between. The CDR3 consists of 15 residues. In DNA form, the CDR3 reads TGTGCCAGCAGTTTAATCTCCTGGGCAGGTCAGCCCCAGCATTTT. Its protein product is CASSLISWAGQPQHF.

Only one count was recorded for this clone. V gene TRBV4-1 combines with J gene TRBJ1-2, with 7 bases identical to TRBD1. The CDR3 is made up of 14 amino acids. The germline CDR1 and CDR2 sequences are MGHRA and YSYEKL. The V gene end was trimmed by 4 bases and the J gene end by 4 bases; junction bases not matched to a gene: 6. The DNA of the CDR3 is TGCGCCAGCAGCCGGACTGACAGGGTCTATGGCTACACCTTC. It specifies CASSRTDRVYGYTF.

CDR3 nucleotides: TGCGCCAGCAGCTTGGGTCAGGGGCCCCAGGATACGCAGTATTTT. It yields the protein CASSLGQGPQDTQYF. The V gene is TRBV5-1, the J gene TRBJ2-3; D possibly corresponds to TRBD1 (6 bases). CDR1 and CDR2 (germline): SGHRS, YFSETQ. The CDR3 contains 15 residues. V was trimmed by 0 bases and J by 6 bases, leaving 14 bases between them. Using reference TRBV5-1 and TRBJ2-3 for the parts outside the CDR3, the full variable domain is KAGVTQTPRYLIKTRGQQVTLSCSPISGHRSVSWYQQTPGQGLQFLFEYFSETQRNKGNFPGRFSGRQFSNSRSEMNVSTLELGDSALYLCASSLGQGPQDTQYFGPGTRLTVL.

This clone is classed as medium-sized. V and J are TRBV28 and TRBJ2-7; 15 bases match TRBD2. The CDR3 totals 17 residues. Germline V gene lookup returns CDR1 MDHEN and CDR2 SYDVKM. The V segment lost 6 bases and the J segment 2 bases; nucleotides outside the gene matches: 8. For the CDR3, the DNA is TGTGCCAGCAGCACCGGGACTAGCGGGGGGCCTCCCTACGAGCAGTACTTC. This codes for CASSTGTSGGPPYEQYF. Full variable domain (rest looked up from reference TRBV28 and TRBJ2-7): DVKVTQSSRYLVKRTGEKVFLECVQDMDHENMFWYRQDPGLGLRLIYFSYDVKMKEKGDIPEGYSVSREKKERFSLILESASTNQTSMYLCASSTGTSGGPPYEQYFGPGTRLTVT.

J is TRBJ2-3 and V is TRBV9; weak D call: TRBD2 (5 bases). The V end was cut by 3 bases, the J end by 2 bases, with 10 bases between. The germline CDR1 and CDR2 sequences are SGDLS and YYNGEE. This CDR3 contains 14 residues. CDR3 DNA sequence: TGTGCCAGCAGCGCTGACGGGGACACAGATACGCAGTATTTT. This encodes CASSADGDTDTQYF.

This chain connects TRBV27 to TRBJ1-6; no reliable D call. CDR1 MNHEY and CDR2 SMNVEV come from the germline V gene (reference sequence). This CDR3 region has 17 residues. The V end was cut by 2 bases, the J end by 4 bases, with 15 bases between. This CDR3 is CASSLAPRVRYNSPLHF. Written as DNA, the CDR3 is TGTGCCAGCAGTTTAGCCCCCCGGGTGAGATATAATTCACCCCTCCACTTT.

The V gene is TRBV4-1, the J gene TRBJ2-7, with D unresolved. V was clipped by 1 base and J by 6 bases, with 4 bases between them. CDR1 is MGHRA, CDR2 YSYEKL, per germline. This CDR3 spans 11 amino acids. DNA of the CDR3: TGCGCCAGCAGCCAAGGCCCCGAGCAGTACTTC. Translated: CASSQGPEQYF.

This clone ranks as medium-sized. The CDR3 DNA follows: TGTGCCAGCAGCCAACCGGGACAGGTCAATCAGCCCCAGCATTTT. This encodes CASSQPGQVNQPQHF. The chain has TRBV7-9 and TRBJ1-5; 8 bases fit TRBD1. Trimming took 5 bases from V and 3 from J; bases not matched to a gene: 6. Looked up from germline, CDR1 is SEHNR and CDR2 is FQNEAQ (reference sequence). CDR3 length equals 15 residues.

V gene TRBV7-8 combines with J gene TRBJ1-6; the D gene is possibly TRBD1 (5 bases). Trimming took off 1 base at V and 7 bases at J, with 14 bases between the two ends. Germline V CDR1 and CDR2: SGHVS, FQNEAQ. This CDR3 comprises 16 residues. In DNA form, the CDR3 reads TGTGCCAGCAGCTTAGAGGGGAAGAGGTGGAATTCACCCCTCCACTTT. Encoded protein: CASSLEGKRWNSPLHF.

V gene TRBV19 combines with J gene TRBJ1-4, with 9 positions matching TRBD1. The CDR3 loop spans 14 amino acids. CDR1 is LNHDA and CDR2 is SQIVND in the germline V gene (reference sequence). V shed 10 bases, J shed 7 bases, and the junction held 10 bases outside the gene matches. This chain's CDR3 is CATEGTGLGEKLFF. CDR3 DNA sequence: TGTGCCACGGAAGGGACAGGGCTGGGTGAAAAACTGTTTTTT.

This chain links TRBV30 with TRBJ1-6; D is unclear. V lost 5 bases, J lost 1 base, and 9 bases lay in between. The CDR3 contains 14 residues. Germline CDR1 and CDR2: GTSNPN and SVGIG (reference sequence). CDR3: CAWEAGSYNSPLHF. The DNA for the CDR3 is TGTGCCTGGGAAGCGGGGTCCTATAATTCACCCCTCCACTTT.

This rearrangement joins TRBV6-5 to TRBJ2-3; no clear D. CDR3 length: 15 amino acids. Between the trimmed V and J ends, which lost 4 bases and 2 bases, there was a span of 13 bases. The germline V gene encodes CDR1 MNHEY and CDR2 SVGAGI. The CDR3 sequence is CASSSPGWNTDTQYF. As DNA, the CDR3 is TGTGCCAGCAGTTCTCCGGGTTGGAACACAGATACGCAGTATTTT.

The chain carries TRBV27 and TRBJ1-5; no definite D call. CDR3 length: 16 residues. CDR1 is MNHEY, CDR2 SMNVEV, per germline (reference sequence). V was pared by 3 bases and J by 0 bases, with 12 bases between. The CDR3 reads CASSFSGTYSNQPQHF. The CDR3 DNA reads TGTGCCAGCAGTTTTTCCGGAACATATAGCAATCAGCCCCAGCATTTT.

The CDR3 bases are TGTGCCAGCAGTTACTCGAGGCAGCCGAACACTGAAGCTTTCTTT. Encoded protein: CASSYSRQPNTEAFF. This chain uses TRBV6-5 with TRBJ1-1; D is uncertain. Germline assignment: CDR1 MNHEY and CDR2 SVGAGI. Trimming left V 0 bases short and J 1 base short, with 9 bases between. The CDR3 has 15 residues.

The chain combines TRBV2 with TRBJ1-3; no firm D call. The germline gives CDR1 SNHLY, CDR2 FYNNEI. This CDR3 has 14 amino acids. Trimming cost V 9 bases and J 4 bases, with 16 bases left between them. CDR3 sequence: CASDRGRSGNTIYF. The CDR3 nucleotides are TGTGCCAGTGATCGGGGTCGGTCCGGAAACACCATATATTTT.

CDR3 amino acids: CASSVNGESTDTQYF. CDR3 coding DNA: TGTGCCAGCAGCGTAAACGGCGAATCCACAGATACGCAGTATTTT. V gene TRBV9 combines with J gene TRBJ2-3; D unclear. This CDR3 region has 15 residues. Germline CDR1 is SGDLS and CDR2 is YYNGEE. Trimming took 1 base from V and 2 from J, leaving 11 bases between them.

This clone is a singleton in its sample. The CDR3 protein is CAWSALETQYF. For the CDR3, the DNA is TGTGCCTGGAGCGCCCTCGAGACCCAGTACTTC. The chain links TRBV30 to TRBJ2-5; D remains ambiguous. V gave up 3 bases and J gave up 5 bases, with 7 bases separating them. Germline CDR1 reads GTSNPN; CDR2 reads SVGIG (reference sequence). CDR3 length: 11 residues.

The chain uses TRBV5-3 and TRBJ1-4; 9 bases line up with TRBD1. TRBV5-3 is marked as an open reading frame, function uncertain. The CDR3 totals 14 residues. Trimming cost V 8 bases and J 7 bases; bases outside gene matches: 9. CDR3 protein: CASRNRGPVEKLFF. The CDR3 coding sequence is TGTGCCAGCAGAAACAGGGGGCCGGTTGAAAAACTGTTTTTT.

V is TRBV7-4 and J is TRBJ2-3; 15 bases line up with TRBD2. The ends lost 5 bases at V and 5 bases at J; junction bases unmatched: 5. The CDR3 has 16 amino acids. In germline, CDR1 is SGHVT, CDR2 SQSDAQ. The CDR3 loop reads CASSRGLAGGVDTQYF. Here the CDR3 DNA reads TGTGCCAGCAGCCGCGGACTAGCGGGGGGGGTAGATACGCAGTATTTT.

The chain has TRBV6-5 and TRBJ2-7; D may be TRBD2 (6 bases). The ends were cut back, 8 bases at V and 2 bases at J, with 13 bases in the middle. The CDR3 length is 13 residues. The germline CDR1 and CDR2 sequences are MNHEY and SVGAGI. The CDR3 region has the DNA TGTGCCAGCGGCCCGGGGGAGACCTACGAGCAGTACTTC. Amino acids: CASGPGETYEQYF.

CDR3: CASTVPGVDGYTF. CDR3 nucleotides: TGTGCCAGCACCGTCCCGGGGGTCGATGGCTACACCTTC. This rearrangement joins TRBV5-6 to TRBJ1-2; a possible D gene is TRBD1 (5 bases). The V end lost 6 bases, the J end lost 6 bases, and 15 bases lay between the germline ends. CDR1 is SGHDT and CDR2 is YYEEEE in the germline V gene. The CDR3 consists of 13 residues.

The V gene is TRBV18, the J gene TRBJ2-1, with a possible D match to TRBD2 (5 bases). Trimming removed 2 bases from V and 9 bases from J, with 14 bases in between. Germline CDR1 is KGHSH and CDR2 is LQKENI. The CDR3 contains 14 residues. CDR3 amino acids: CASSPKGQAGEQFF. Here the CDR3 DNA reads TGTGCCAGCTCACCAAAAGGCCAGGCGGGTGAGCAGTTCTTC.

The J gene is TRBJ2-5, the V gene TRBV11-3, with 9 nucleotides matching TRBD1. This CDR3 is 15 amino acids long. The V and J ends lost 4 bases and 4 bases, in that order; junction bases with no gene match: 7. Germline CDR1 and CDR2: SGHNT and YENEEA. The CDR3 sequence: CASSSNRGRGETQYF. The CDR3 DNA reads TGTGCCAGCAGCTCCAACAGGGGGCGTGGAGAGACCCAGTACTTC.

V is TRBV28 and J is TRBJ1-1, with D perhaps TRBD1 (5 bases). The CDR3 extends over 11 amino acids. Germline-derived CDR1 and CDR2 are MDHEN and SYDVKM. V lost 7 bases, J lost 8 bases, and 11 bases lay in between. Here the CDR3 reads CASIDTGEAFF. The CDR3 bases are TGTGCCAGCATCGACACAGGAGAAGCTTTCTTT.

With regard to this clone: Other DNA sequences in the same sample also yield this CDR3. The V call is TRBV29-1, the J call TRBJ2-1; 8 bases line up with TRBD1. CDR1 is SQVTM, CDR2 ANQGSEA, per germline. The junction had 4 bases not matched to a gene; V was cut back by 3 bases and J by 3 bases. The CDR3 is 14 amino acids. CDR3 sequence (DNA): TGCAGCGTTGAGGGAACAGGGGGCTACAATGAGCAGTTCTTC. Translation: CSVEGTGGYNEQFF.

The gene calls are TRBV29-1 and TRBJ2-7; TRBD1 or TRBD2 may be the D gene (5 bases each). The CDR3 consists of 12 residues. The germline V gene has CDR1 SQVTM and CDR2 ANQGSEA. Trimming removed 6 bases at V and 7 bases at J, with 16 bases between. The CDR3 DNA sequence: TGCAGCGTCGGGGATCCAGGGTGGGAGCAGTACTTC. Protein: CSVGDPGWEQYF.

The J gene is TRBJ2-3, the V gene TRBV6-5; D unclear. CDR3 size: 16 residues. The V and J ends lost 4 bases and 0 bases respectively, with 14 bases between them. Germline V gene data show CDR1 as MNHEY and CDR2 as SVGAGI. The CDR3 sequence is CASSFFDDPSTDTQYF. The CDR3 bases are TGTGCCAGCAGTTTTTTCGACGACCCTAGCACAGATACGCAGTATTTT.

This chain connects TRBV9 to TRBJ2-2; 7 bases are shared with TRBD2. There are 16 residues in the CDR3. The germline V gene has CDR1 SGDLS and CDR2 YYNGEE. Unmatched junction bases numbered 4, after V lost 2 bases and J lost 0 bases. CDR3 sequence reads: CASSVGGGPNTGELFF. Written as DNA, the CDR3 is TGTGCCAGCAGCGTTGGCGGGGGTCCGAACACCGGGGAGCTGTTTTTT. Complete variable domain (other parts from reference TRBV9 and TRBJ2-2): DSGVTQTPKHLITATGQRVTLRCSPRSGDLSVYWYQQSLDQGLQFLIQYYNGEERAKGNILERFSAQQFPDLHSELNLSSLELGDSALYFCASSVGGGPNTGELFFGEGSRLTVL.